This T cell receptor (beta chain) was sequenced during a study of early T cells in non-severe SARS-CoV-2 infection. The overall study: Bulk RNA isolated from unsorted whole blood underwent sequencing; chains were not paired.

Germline V lookup: CDR1 SQVTM, CDR2 ANQGSEA. The V gene end was trimmed by 4 bases and the J gene end by 4 bases; junction bases not matched to a gene: 5. The CDR3 loop spans 14 amino acids. Individual cDNA molecules received unique molecular identifiers during library preparation. Each CDR3 protein gets one entry after TCRdb re-called the 5' RACE reads with MiXCR. The table lists 25,000 to 30,000 distinct CDR3 sequences, around 4% of them singletons. The study's findings and limits: There was a bias toward anti-spike CD8 responses in VDJdb matching, which missed private and CD4 specificities.

This clonotype has a count of ten or more. Its matching antigen is unknown. This receptor was obtained from an adult who was a healthcare worker with PCR-confirmed SARS-CoV-2 infection or an uninfected control (not recorded which). Sequenced: whole blood. The rearrangement uses TRBV29-1 and TRBJ2-2; TRBD2 matches 8 bases. CDR3 sequence: CSVVSAGVTGELFF. The CDR3 DNA reads as TGCAGCGTTGTATCAGCGGGAGTCACCGGGGAGCTGTTTTTT.